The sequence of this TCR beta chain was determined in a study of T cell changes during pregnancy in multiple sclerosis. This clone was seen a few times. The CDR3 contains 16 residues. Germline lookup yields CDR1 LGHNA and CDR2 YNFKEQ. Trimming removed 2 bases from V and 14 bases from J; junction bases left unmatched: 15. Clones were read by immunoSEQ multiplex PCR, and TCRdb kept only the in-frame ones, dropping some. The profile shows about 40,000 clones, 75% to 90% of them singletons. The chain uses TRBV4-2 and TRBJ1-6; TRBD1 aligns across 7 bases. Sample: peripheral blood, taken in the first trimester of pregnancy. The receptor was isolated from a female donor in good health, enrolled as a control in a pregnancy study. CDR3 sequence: CASSQIRGTQTGALHF. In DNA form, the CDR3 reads TGTGCCAGCAGCCAAATCAGGGGGACCCAAACGGGGGCCCTCCACTTT.